The rows below give T cell receptor beta chains drawn from one sample of a study of monozygotic twins with cystic fibrosis. Profiling relied on immunoSEQ multiplex PCR, and the TCRdb table lists in-frame clones only, not all of them. This table holds approximately 10,000 clones, 65% to 90% found once. Sequencing used blood. These receptors were taken from a man between 18 and 35 years old with cystic fibrosis. Both conserved end residues are part of each CDR3. The D gene is left open where the match is weak.

CDR3 protein: CASSASGRANEQFF; J gene: TRBJ2-1; D gene: TRBD2; V gene: TRBV6-1
CDR3 protein: CASSSVRSSYNEQFF; J gene: TRBJ2-1; D gene: -; V gene: TRBV11-2
CDR3 protein: CASSDTISGANVLTF; J gene: TRBJ2-6; D gene: -; V gene: TRBV28
CDR3 protein: CASSPDGGGEKLFF; J gene: TRBJ1-4; D gene: -; V gene: TRBV5-1
CDR3 protein: CASRAPAANTGELFF; J gene: TRBJ2-2; D gene: -; V gene: TRBV6-5
CDR3 protein: CASSTTGTSYNEQFF; J gene: TRBJ2-1; D gene: -; V gene: TRBV5-1
CDR3 protein: CASSSVDRADSPLHF; J gene: TRBJ1-6; D gene: TRBD1; V gene: TRBV19
CDR3 protein: CARRDSTNYGYTF; J gene: TRBJ1-2; D gene: TRBD1; V gene: TRBV2
CDR3 protein: CAWSVSWEWGNTEAFF; J gene: TRBJ1-1; D gene: -; V gene: TRBV30
CDR3 protein: CASSIELLRTGGMNTEAFF; J gene: TRBJ1-1; D gene: TRBD1; V gene: TRBV19
CDR3 protein: CASSNRRGTGGFEQYF; J gene: TRBJ2-7; D gene: TRBD1; V gene: TRBV7-2
CDR3 protein: CASTGQGNYNEQFF; J gene: TRBJ2-1; D gene: TRBD1; V gene: TRBV30
CDR3 protein: CATRGGGNQPQHF; J gene: TRBJ1-5; D gene: -; V gene: TRBV10-3
CDR3 protein: CASSGQSVSSTDTQYF; J gene: TRBJ2-3; D gene: -; V gene: TRBV27
CDR3 protein: CASSINTGELFF; J gene: TRBJ2-2; D gene: -; V gene: TRBV6-8
CDR3 protein: CASSVGTEYNEQFF; J gene: TRBJ2-1; D gene: TRBD1; V gene: TRBV9
CDR3 protein: CASSSRILGKRWGETQYF; J gene: TRBJ2-5; D gene: -; V gene: TRBV7-8
CDR3 protein: CASSLRGATNEKLFF; J gene: TRBJ1-4; D gene: -; V gene: TRBV14
CDR3 protein: CASSQGFQSSGANVLTF; J gene: TRBJ2-6; D gene: -; V gene: TRBV4-3
CDR3 protein: CASSIWTGELFF; J gene: TRBJ2-2; D gene: -; V gene: TRBV19
CDR3 protein: CASSQDRTSGPSYEQYF; J gene: TRBJ2-7; D gene: TRBD2; V gene: TRBV4-2
CDR3 protein: CASSLGRGISGANVLTF; J gene: TRBJ2-6; D gene: -; V gene: TRBV11-1
CDR3 protein: CASRLGTSSYNEQFF; J gene: TRBJ2-1; D gene: -; V gene: TRBV25-1
CDR3 protein: CASSPEMGYNEQFF; J gene: TRBJ2-1; D gene: -; V gene: TRBV5-4
CDR3 protein: CASTRGFPNEKLFF; J gene: TRBJ1-4; D gene: -; V gene: TRBV19
CDR3 protein: CSATIRNEQFF; J gene: TRBJ2-1; D gene: -; V gene: TRBV29-1
CDR3 protein: CASSYASGSYEQYF; J gene: TRBJ2-7; D gene: TRBD2; V gene: TRBV6-5
CDR3 protein: CAWTRAAEAFF; J gene: TRBJ1-1; D gene: -; V gene: TRBV30
CDR3 protein: CASSVKGWGNTEAFF; J gene: TRBJ1-1; D gene: -; V gene: TRBV9
CDR3 protein: CASSPAGRTNYGYTF; J gene: TRBJ1-2; D gene: -; V gene: TRBV4-2
CDR3 protein: CASSLEFWGSEPQHF; J gene: TRBJ1-5; D gene: -; V gene: TRBV7-8
CDR3 protein: CASSQDQTNNYGYTF; J gene: TRBJ1-2; D gene: -; V gene: TRBV4-3
CDR3 protein: CAISDPRGGRDTQYF; J gene: TRBJ2-3; D gene: TRBD2; V gene: TRBV10-3
CDR3 protein: CASSPGTGARSGANVLTF; J gene: TRBJ2-6; D gene: TRBD1; V gene: TRBV5-6
CDR3 protein: CASSVEGGPLQETQYF; J gene: TRBJ2-5; D gene: TRBD1; V gene: TRBV9
CDR3 protein: CASSPKTSGANTGELFF; J gene: TRBJ2-2; D gene: TRBD2; V gene: TRBV11-2
CDR3 protein: CASSLAGIKTQYF; J gene: TRBJ2-5; D gene: -; V gene: TRBV11-1
CDR3 protein: CASSATGSSYNSPLHF; J gene: TRBJ1-6; D gene: -; V gene: TRBV7-9
CDR3 protein: CASSVSLTGRDTEAFF; J gene: TRBJ1-1; D gene: TRBD1; V gene: TRBV9
CDR3 protein: CASSFPGSHEQYF; J gene: TRBJ2-7; D gene: -; V gene: TRBV7-9
CDR3 protein: CATAGSIYNSPLHF; J gene: TRBJ1-6; D gene: -; V gene: TRBV27
CDR3 protein: CSAKGFGGATEAFF; J gene: TRBJ1-1; D gene: -; V gene: TRBV29-1
CDR3 protein: CASSKGQGPYEQYF; J gene: TRBJ2-7; D gene: TRBD1; V gene: TRBV6-6
CDR3 protein: CASSPWIGGLEDYGYTF; J gene: TRBJ1-2; D gene: -; V gene: TRBV27
CDR3 protein: CASSAWGQGDYGYTF; J gene: TRBJ1-2; D gene: TRBD1; V gene: TRBV6-1
CDR3 protein: CASSVLGAGASYNEQFF; J gene: TRBJ2-1; D gene: TRBD2; V gene: TRBV7-3
CDR3 protein: CASSPEGDYEQYF; J gene: -; D gene: -; V gene: TRBV5-1
CDR3 protein: CASRPRRSSTDTQYF; J gene: TRBJ2-3; D gene: -; V gene: TRBV19
CDR3 protein: CASSLLAGDYNEQFF; J gene: TRBJ2-1; D gene: TRBD2; V gene: TRBV5-1